The following is a TCR beta chain sequence with its context. Which antigen it targets is not known. No much larger clonotype is one base removed from it; base qualities were not supplied. The record originates from a study of cytomegalovirus exposure and HLA in healthy donors (dated by TCRdb to the late 2010s). Turning to the overall study: An earlier analysis of under 600 of the donors reported more than 250 Gb of sequence data and 100 million to 140 million unique TCR beta sequences from about 200 million T cells. An early release that covered more than 550 HLA-typed donors contained about 300 gigabases of sequencing data and 85 million to 100 million unique TCR sequences. The genetic ancestry cluster associated with self-reported Caucasian donors included over 65% of the roughly 400 genotyped donors. The aim of the study was to test whether cataloging public T cell receptors could identify signatures of past pathogen exposure. The study used immunosequencing to profile the T cell repertoires of approximately 650 subjects and linked those repertoires to cytomegalovirus serostatus. Besides the first cohort of more than 650 subjects, a separate validation cohort made up of over a hundred different subjects was used. The study combined high-throughput TCR immunosequencing, statistical association of individual TCRs with disease status, and machine learning to predict cytomegalovirus infection status. A later analysis re-analyzed previously published TCR beta repertoires from 666 donors and added high-resolution HLA genotyping to study TCR occurrence patterns. Rather than drawing on any new phenotypic data, the later analysis identified candidate immune exposures from TCR beta sequences and the way those sequences occurred across donors. An earlier analysis of 587 of the donors applied high-throughput TCR beta sequencing to assess whether each TCR beta V gene segment acted as functional or pseudogenic. Alongside the repertoire data, information on donor age, sex, ethnicity and CMV serostatus was compiled. Genome-wide SNP genotypes for about 60% of the 666 donors were used in a later genetic analysis, which treated that subset as a discovery cohort. Every repertoire in the discovery cohort had been generated on one and the same sequencing platform. Class I and class II HLA loci were covered by the typing at four-digit resolution. The number of typed donors differed by locus: about 620-630 for A, B, C, DRB1 and DQB1; 500 to 550 for DQA1; 606 for DPA1; and about 450 for DPB1. A handful of DR-DQ haplotypes were handled as single units for association and clustering because linkage in the cohort was strong. Across 398 genotyped donors of the cohort, an average of approximately 220,000 unique TCR beta nucleotide sequences per donor were sequenced, and approximately 19% of those sequences were non-productive.

Study-wide findings and limitations: It was suggested by the authors that the approach could potentially be generalized to other disease states and immunological phenotypes. In a later analysis, about 17,000 TCR beta sequences were associated with specific HLA alleles at a false discovery rate of 0.05. Immune exposure information for the cohort was limited to CMV serostatus. Correlated functional status among segregating V segments might be attributable to linkage disequilibrium, but an unknown experimental factor could not be ruled out. Because HLA typing was unavailable for some donors at each locus, only the typed subset was used in association tests. According to a later genetic analysis, donors in an Asian-associated ancestry cluster had fewer N-insertions in productive TCRs than the approximately 700-donor mean. A further reported finding was that TCR beta sequences accurately predicted the HLA-A and HLA-B alleles for most subjects in the first cohort. An association between a missense DCLRE1C variant and V-gene and J-gene trimming of TCR beta chains was found in a later genetic analysis and replicated in an independent cohort. The cohort was sequenced for TCR beta chains only, and without alpha or paired-chain data the features that could be detected were limited. A few of the identified cytomegalovirus-associated TCR beta chains were confirmed in vitro to be specific for cytomegalovirus antigens. In a later analysis, most CMV-associated TCR beta chains were found to appear HLA-restricted, with HLA associations seemingly driven largely by CMV exposure. Strong co-occurrence of HLA alleles, especially DR and DQ, made assigning TCR associations to individual alleles difficult. The classifier was reported to diagnose cytomegalovirus status with high specificity and sensitivity in both the original and validation cohorts. A group of highly shared sequence variants was considered likely to be a technical artifact of the sequencing pipeline. In a later analysis, TCR association rates were found to vary across HLA loci, with the most associated TCRs seen for DRB1 alleles and the fewest for HLA-C alleles. About 17 rarely observed V segments, including chromosome 9 orphons, were excluded from the earlier analysis of approximately 600 of the donors because counts were too low. The study listed approximately 150 TCR beta chains as associated with cytomegalovirus. In a later analysis, several top co-occurrence clusters were reported to appear linked to parvovirus B19, influenza, CMV and Epstein-Barr virus. Across donors, most TCR sequences were observed very rarely, whereas some public TCRs were present in many individuals. Roughly uniform sequencing depth across donors was assumed in presence/absence analyses, although this assumption may not hold. In an earlier analysis of around 500 of the donors, most TCR beta V segments appeared in productive rearrangements about 87% or about 30% of the time, broadly matching IMGT annotations. In a later analysis, HLA-associated TCR beta chains were found to be more clonally expanded and to have lower generation probabilities than equally common non-associated chains.

In total, 500 to 700 healthy bone marrow donors made up the cohort. At the time of sampling, all cohort members were nominally healthy, though unrecorded immune exposures were likely present. The donor tested CMV seronegative and was one of the 352 seronegative cohort members. Every donor gave a peripheral blood sample, and the peripheral blood mononuclear cells from that sample were used for TCR beta sequencing. The Qiagen DNeasy Blood Extraction Kit was used to extract genomic DNA from the blood cell samples. The receptor library was made with the immunoSEQ multiplex PCR assay. The multiplex PCR relied on a mix of 60 forward primers for TCR Vbeta segments and 13 reverse primers for TCR Jbeta segments. A multiplex PCR assay on genomic DNA amplified the CDR3 region of rearranged TCR beta genes. Amplified TCR beta libraries were sequenced as 87-base-pair reads on the Illumina HiSeq System. On the study's bioinformatics: A later analysis tallied roughly 78 million unique TCR beta chains across the 550 to 850 repertoires, and around 12 million of those chains were shared by two or more donors. Raw reads were error-corrected and collapsed into unique sequences by a nearest-neighbor algorithm in which closely related sequences were merged to remove PCR and sequencing errors. To assign V, D and J gene segments, CDR3 sequences were aligned to IMGT reference sequences. For a sequence to be retained, a match of at least six nucleotides to both a V gene segment and a J gene segment was required. Rearrangements were called productive when the CDR3 lacked stop codons and stayed in frame with V and J; all others were non-productive. Following IMGT convention, CDR3 was defined as the stretch from the second conserved V-encoded cysteine to the conserved J-encoded phenylalanine. The earlier analysis of about 570 of the donors excluded any sequence lacking an unambiguous match to a single V gene segment. An earlier analysis of about 590 of the donors classified V segments as functional when productive rearrangements were above 56.7% and as segregating when the standard deviation between donors was above 5%. A statistical classification framework was developed to diagnose cytomegalovirus status using the catalog of TCR beta chain sequences. In a later analysis, TCR nucleotide sequences were compared against IMGT/GENE-DB human TR gene sequences so that V and J genes could be assigned. A later analysis assigned CDR3 sequences and most-parsimonious VDJ recombination scenarios with the TCRdist pipeline. In a later analysis, each TCR beta chain was defined by its CDR3 amino acid sequence together with its V-gene family, and reads lacking a unique V-gene family were excluded. To address suspected cross-contamination and a sequencing artifact, a later analysis removed around 600 highly shared, low-generation-probability nucleotide sequences. In a later analysis, a clonal expansion index for each public chain was calculated from normalized within-repertoire ranks of inferred template counts. Generation probabilities in a later analysis came from a VDJ recombination model fitted to out-of-frame rearrangements, and those results were checked against IGoR. In a later analysis, TCR-TCR, TCR-HLA and TCR-CMV co-occurrence was scored with hypergeometric tests, and a repertoire-size bias correction was applied to TCR pairs. False discovery rates were estimated in a later analysis by permuting HLA or CMV assignments 20 times. In a later analysis, co-occurring TCRs were grouped using DBSCAN, with TCRdist sequence similarity added in when clustering inside HLA-allele-positive subsets. Co-occurrence clustering excluded repertoires with fewer than 30,000 or more than 120,000 public chains, plus five with anomalous nucleotide sharing. In its TCRdb copy, this immuneACCESS table keeps in-frame sequences only and misses some clones. Where compared with another copy, unresolved V genes explain less than half of these, and the others have no known cause. From that table come the V and J calls and clone size; the DNA was used to work out D and trimming. For this sample there are over 150,000 clones; 87% appear just once. The ten largest account for under 0.95% of the sample.

The clonotype comes from a young woman in good health and CMV-seronegative. Sequencing was performed on PBMCs.

The CDR3 region has the sequence CASHRQGREQYF. The DNA sequence is as follows: TGTGCCAGCCATCGACAGGGTAGGGAGCAGTACTTC. The rearranged chain carries TRBV28 and TRBJ2-7; 7 bases in between match TRBD1. From its cysteine to its phenylalanine, the CDR3 spans 12 amino acids. Only the CDR3 DNA stays, 36 bases, in frame from base 1. CDR1 and CDR2 are drawn from the germline V gene: MDHEN, SYDVKM. V lost 8 bases and J lost 7 bases, and the count of bases not matched to a germline gene is 8.